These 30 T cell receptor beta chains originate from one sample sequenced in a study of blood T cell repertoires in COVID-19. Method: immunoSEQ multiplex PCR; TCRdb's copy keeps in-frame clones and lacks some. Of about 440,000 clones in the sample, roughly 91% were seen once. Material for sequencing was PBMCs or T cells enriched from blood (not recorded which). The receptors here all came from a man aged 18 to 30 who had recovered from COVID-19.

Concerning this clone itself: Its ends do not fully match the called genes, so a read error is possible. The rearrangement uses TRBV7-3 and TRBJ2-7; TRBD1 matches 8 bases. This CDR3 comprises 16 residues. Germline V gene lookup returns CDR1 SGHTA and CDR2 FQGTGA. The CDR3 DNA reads TGTGCCAGCAGCTTCCTGGACAGGGCTTTCCCCGATGCGGTGGTCTTC. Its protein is CASSFLDRAFPDAVVF.

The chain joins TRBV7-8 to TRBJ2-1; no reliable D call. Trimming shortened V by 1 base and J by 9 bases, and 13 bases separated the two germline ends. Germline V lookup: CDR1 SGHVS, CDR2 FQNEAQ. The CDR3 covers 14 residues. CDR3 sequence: CASSLGPLTLEQFF. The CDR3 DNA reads TGTGCCAGCAGCTTAGGCCCCCTAACCCTTGAGCAGTTCTTC. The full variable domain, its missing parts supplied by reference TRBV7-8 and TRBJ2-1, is GAGVSQSPRYKVAKRGQDVALRCDPISGHVSLFWYQQALGQGPEFLTYFQNEAQLDKSGLPSDRFFAERPEGSVSTLKIQRTQQEDSAVYLCASSLGPLTLEQFFGPGTRLTVL.

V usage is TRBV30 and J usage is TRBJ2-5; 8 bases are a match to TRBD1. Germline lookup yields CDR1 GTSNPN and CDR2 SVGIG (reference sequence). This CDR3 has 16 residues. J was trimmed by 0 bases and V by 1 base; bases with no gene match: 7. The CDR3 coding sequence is TGTGCCTGGAGTGGGACAGGGCGTAAATACCAAGAGACCCAGTACTTC. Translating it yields CAWSGTGRKYQETQYF.

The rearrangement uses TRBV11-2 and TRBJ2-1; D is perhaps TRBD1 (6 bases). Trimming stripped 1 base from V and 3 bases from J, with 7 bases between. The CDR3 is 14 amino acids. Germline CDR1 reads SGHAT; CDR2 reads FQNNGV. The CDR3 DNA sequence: TGTGCCAGCAGCTTAGCGACAGGCTACAATGAGCAGTTCTTC. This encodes CASSLATGYNEQFF.

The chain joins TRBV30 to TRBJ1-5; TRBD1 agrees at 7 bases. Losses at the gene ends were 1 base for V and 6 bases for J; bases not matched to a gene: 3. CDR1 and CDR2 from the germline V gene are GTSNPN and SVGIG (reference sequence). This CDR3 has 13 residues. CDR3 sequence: CAWSAHRGQPQHF. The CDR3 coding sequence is TGTGCCTGGAGTGCGCACAGGGGTCAGCCCCAGCATTTT.

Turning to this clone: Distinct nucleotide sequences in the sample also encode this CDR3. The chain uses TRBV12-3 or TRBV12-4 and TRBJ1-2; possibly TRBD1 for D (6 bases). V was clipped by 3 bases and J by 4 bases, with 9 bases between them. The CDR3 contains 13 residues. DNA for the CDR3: TGTGCCAGCAGTTTGGGCAGGGGCTATGGCTACACCTTC. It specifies CASSLGRGYGYTF.

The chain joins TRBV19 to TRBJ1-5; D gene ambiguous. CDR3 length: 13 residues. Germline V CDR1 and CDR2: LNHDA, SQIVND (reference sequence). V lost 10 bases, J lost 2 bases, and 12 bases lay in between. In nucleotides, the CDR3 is TGTGCCACCGCATGGTTAGGCAATCAGCCCCAGCATTTT. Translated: CATAWLGNQPQHF.

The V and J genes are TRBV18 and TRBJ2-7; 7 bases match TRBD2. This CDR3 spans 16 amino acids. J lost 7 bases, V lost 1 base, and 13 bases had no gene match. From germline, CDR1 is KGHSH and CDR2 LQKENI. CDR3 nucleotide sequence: TGTGCCAGCTCACCACGGGGAGGGACCCCTGATTGGGAGCAGTACTTC. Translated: CASSPRGGTPDWEQYF.

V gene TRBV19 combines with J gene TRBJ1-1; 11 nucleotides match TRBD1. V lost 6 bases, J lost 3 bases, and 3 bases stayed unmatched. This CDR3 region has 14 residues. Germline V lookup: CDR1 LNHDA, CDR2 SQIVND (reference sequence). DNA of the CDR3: TGTGCCAGTAGGACGGGACAGGGGGACACTGAAGCTTTCTTT. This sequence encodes CASRTGQGDTEAFF.

The CDR3 nucleotides are TGCGCCAGCAGCTTGGAACTAGCGGGAGAGAATGAGCAGTTCTTC. This translates into CASSLELAGENEQFF. The gene calls are TRBV5-1 and TRBJ2-1; 11 bases agree with TRBD2. The ends lost 0 bases at V and 7 bases at J; junction bases unmatched: 3. Germline CDR1 SGHRS, CDR2 YFSETQ. The CDR3 has 15 amino acids. Together with reference TRBV5-1 and TRBJ2-1, the CDR3 gives the full variable domain: KAGVTQTPRYLIKTRGQQVTLSCSPISGHRSVSWYQQTPGQGLQFLFEYFSETQRNKGNFPGRFSGRQFSNSRSEMNVSTLELGDSALYLCASSLELAGENEQFFGPGTRLTVL.

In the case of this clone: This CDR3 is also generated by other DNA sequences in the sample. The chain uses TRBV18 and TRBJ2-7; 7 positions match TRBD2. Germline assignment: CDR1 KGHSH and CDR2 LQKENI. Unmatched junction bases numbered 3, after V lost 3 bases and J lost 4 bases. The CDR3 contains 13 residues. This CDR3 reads CASSPPSGYEQYF. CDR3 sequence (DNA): TGTGCCAGCTCACCCCCTAGCGGATACGAGCAGTACTTC.

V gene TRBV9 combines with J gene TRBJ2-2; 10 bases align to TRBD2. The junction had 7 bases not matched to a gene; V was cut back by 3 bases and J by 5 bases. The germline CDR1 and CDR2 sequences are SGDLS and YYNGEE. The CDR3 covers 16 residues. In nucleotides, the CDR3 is TGTGCCAGCAGCGGATTAGCGGGGGGCCAGACCGGGGAGCTGTTTTTT. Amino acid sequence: CASSGLAGGQTGELFF.

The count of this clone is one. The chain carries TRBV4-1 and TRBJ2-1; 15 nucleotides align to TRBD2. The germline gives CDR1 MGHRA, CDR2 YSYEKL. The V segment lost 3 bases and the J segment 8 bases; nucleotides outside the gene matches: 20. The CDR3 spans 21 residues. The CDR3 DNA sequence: TGCGCCAGCAGCCACTTCCCCGCCGGGACTAGCGGGGGGCGGTCTCGGGATGAGCAGTTCTTC. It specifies CASSHFPAGTSGGRSRDEQFF.

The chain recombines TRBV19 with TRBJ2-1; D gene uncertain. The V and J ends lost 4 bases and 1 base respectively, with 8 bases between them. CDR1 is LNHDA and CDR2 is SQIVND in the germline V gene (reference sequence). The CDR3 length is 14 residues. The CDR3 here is CASSKEPSYNEQFF. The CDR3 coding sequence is TGTGCCAGTAGTAAGGAGCCTTCCTACAATGAGCAGTTCTTC.

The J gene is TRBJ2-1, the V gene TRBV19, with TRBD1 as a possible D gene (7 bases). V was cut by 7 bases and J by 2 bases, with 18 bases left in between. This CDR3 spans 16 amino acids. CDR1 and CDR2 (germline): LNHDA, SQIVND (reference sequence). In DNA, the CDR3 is TGTGCCAGTAAAATGGGGGGACAGCTCCCCTACAATGAGCAGTTCTTC. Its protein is CASKMGGQLPYNEQFF.

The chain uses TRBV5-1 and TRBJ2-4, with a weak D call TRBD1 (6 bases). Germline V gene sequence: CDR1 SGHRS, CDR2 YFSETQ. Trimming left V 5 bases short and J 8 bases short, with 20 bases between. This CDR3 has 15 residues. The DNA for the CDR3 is TGCGCCAGCAGAGAGGGGGAGAGGGGCGGGTACATTCAGTACTTC. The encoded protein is CASREGERGGYIQYF.

The CDR3, as DNA: TGTGCCAGCAGCTTCGCGGGACGGTCACTTGAAAAACTGTTTTTT. The encoded protein is CASSFAGRSLEKLFF. The rearrangement uses TRBV5-4 and TRBJ1-4; tentative D call: TRBD1 (5 bases). CDR3 length: 15 amino acids. V was pared by 2 bases and J by 7 bases, with 15 bases between. CDR1 SGHNT and CDR2 YYREEE come from the germline V gene (reference sequence). Full variable domain (remainder filled in from reference TRBV5-4 and TRBJ1-4): ETGVTQSPTHLIKTRGQQVTLRCSSQSGHNTVSWYQQALGQGPQFIFQYYREEENGRGNFPPRFSGLQFPNYSSELNVNALELDDSALYLCASSFAGRSLEKLFFGSGTQLSVL.

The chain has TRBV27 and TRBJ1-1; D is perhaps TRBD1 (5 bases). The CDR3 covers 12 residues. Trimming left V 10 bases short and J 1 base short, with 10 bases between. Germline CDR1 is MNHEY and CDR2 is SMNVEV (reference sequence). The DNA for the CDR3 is TGTGCCACAGGGAAATGGAACACTGAAGCTTTCTTT. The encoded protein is CATGKWNTEAFF.

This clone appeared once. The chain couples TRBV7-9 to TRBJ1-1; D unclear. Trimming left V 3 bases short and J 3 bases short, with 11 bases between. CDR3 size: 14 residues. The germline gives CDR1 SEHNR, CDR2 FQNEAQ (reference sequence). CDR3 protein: CASSFEGIYTEAFF. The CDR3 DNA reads TGTGCCAGCAGCTTTGAGGGAATTTACACTGAAGCTTTCTTT.

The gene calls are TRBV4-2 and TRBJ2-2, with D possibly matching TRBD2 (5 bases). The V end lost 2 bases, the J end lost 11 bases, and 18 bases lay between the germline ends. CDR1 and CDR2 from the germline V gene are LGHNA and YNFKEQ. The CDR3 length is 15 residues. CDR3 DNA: TGTGCCAGCAGCCAACCTGGGTCCTGGGCGGGTGAGCTGTTTTTT. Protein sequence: CASSQPGSWAGELFF.

This CDR3 reads CSASLLAGDHEQFF. Here the CDR3 DNA reads TGCAGTGCTAGTCTTCTAGCGGGAGACCATGAGCAGTTCTTC. The V and J genes are TRBV20-1 and TRBJ2-1, with 10 bases identical to TRBD2. The length of the CDR3 is 14 residues. Germline V CDR1 and CDR2: DFQATT, SNEGSKA (reference sequence). J lost 8 bases, V lost 3 bases, and 7 bases had no gene match.

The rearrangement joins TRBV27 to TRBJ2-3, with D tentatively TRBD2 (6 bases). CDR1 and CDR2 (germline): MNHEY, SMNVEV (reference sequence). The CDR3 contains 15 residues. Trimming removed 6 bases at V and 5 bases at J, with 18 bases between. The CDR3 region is CASSYRRAQGDTQYF. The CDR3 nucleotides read TGTGCCAGCAGCTATCGGAGGGCGCAAGGAGATACGCAGTATTTT.

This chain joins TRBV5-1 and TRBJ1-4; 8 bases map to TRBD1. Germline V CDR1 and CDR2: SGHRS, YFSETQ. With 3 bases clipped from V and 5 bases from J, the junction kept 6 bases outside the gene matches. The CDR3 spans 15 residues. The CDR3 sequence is CASSSPGQENEKLFF. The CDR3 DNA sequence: TGCGCCAGCAGCTCGCCGGGACAGGAAAATGAAAAACTGTTTTTT.

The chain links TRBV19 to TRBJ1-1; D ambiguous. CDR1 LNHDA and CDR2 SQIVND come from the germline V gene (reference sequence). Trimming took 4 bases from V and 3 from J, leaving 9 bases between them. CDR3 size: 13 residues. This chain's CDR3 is CASSTQSDTEAFF. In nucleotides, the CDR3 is TGTGCCAGTAGTACCCAAAGCGACACTGAAGCTTTCTTT.

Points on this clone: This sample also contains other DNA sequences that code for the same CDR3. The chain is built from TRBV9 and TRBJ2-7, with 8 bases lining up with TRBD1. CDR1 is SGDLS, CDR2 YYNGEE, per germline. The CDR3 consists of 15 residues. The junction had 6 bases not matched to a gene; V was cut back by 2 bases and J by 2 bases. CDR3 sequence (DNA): TGTGCCAGCAGCGTTTCCGGGACAGGAGCCTACGAGCAGTACTTC. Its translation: CASSVSGTGAYEQYF. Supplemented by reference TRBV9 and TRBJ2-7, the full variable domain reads DSGVTQTPKHLITATGQRVTLRCSPRSGDLSVYWYQQSLDQGLQFLIQYYNGEERAKGNILERFSAQQFPDLHSELNLSSLELGDSALYFCASSVSGTGAYEQYFGPGTRLTVT.

CDR3 nucleotides: TGTGCCAGTACACCAGGGCGGCAAAGCAATCAGCCCCAGCATTTT. The encoded protein is CASTPGRQSNQPQHF. V is TRBV19 and J is TRBJ1-5; possibly TRBD1 for D (5 bases). Germline CDR1 reads LNHDA; CDR2 reads SQIVND (reference sequence). The CDR3 covers 15 residues. V shed 7 bases and J shed 1 base, with 14 bases lying between them.

DNA for the CDR3: TGTGCCAGCAGCTTTACAGGGGAAGTCTCACCCCTCCACTTT. Residues: CASSFTGEVSPLHF. The genes are TRBV7-8 and TRBJ1-6; 7 bases are shared with TRBD1. V lost 3 bases and J lost 10; bases outside the gene matches: 6. The CDR3 spans 14 residues. Per germline, CDR1 SGHVS and CDR2 FQNEAQ.

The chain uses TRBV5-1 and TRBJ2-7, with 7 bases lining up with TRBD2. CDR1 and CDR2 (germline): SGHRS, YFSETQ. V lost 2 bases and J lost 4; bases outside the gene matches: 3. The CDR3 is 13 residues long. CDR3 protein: CASSLMGGYEQYF. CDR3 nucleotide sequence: TGCGCCAGCAGCTTAATGGGGGGGTACGAGCAGTACTTC.

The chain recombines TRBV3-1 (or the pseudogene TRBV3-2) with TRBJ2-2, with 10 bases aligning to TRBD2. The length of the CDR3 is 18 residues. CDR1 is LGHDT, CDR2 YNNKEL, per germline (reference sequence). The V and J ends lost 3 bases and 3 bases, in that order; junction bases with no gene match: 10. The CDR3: CASSQFGWLAGDTGELFF. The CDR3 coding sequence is TGTGCCAGCAGCCAGTTCGGGTGGCTAGCGGGAGACACCGGGGAGCTGTTTTTT.

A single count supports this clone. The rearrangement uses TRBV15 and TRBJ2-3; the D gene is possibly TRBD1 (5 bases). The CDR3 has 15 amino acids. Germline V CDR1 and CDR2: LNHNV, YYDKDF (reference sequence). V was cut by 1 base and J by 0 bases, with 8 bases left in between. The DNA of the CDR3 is TGTGCCACCAGCAGAGGGGGCATCAGCACAGATACGCAGTATTTT. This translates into CATSRGGISTDTQYF.